This T cell receptor beta chain was documented in a study of cytomegalovirus exposure and HLA in healthy donors. The germline V gene has CDR1 MRHNA and CDR2 SNTAGT. This CDR3 contains 13 residues. The V gene end was trimmed by 10 bases and the J gene end by 14 bases; junction bases not matched to a gene: 15. Researchers ran the PCR with 60 Vbeta and 13 Jbeta primers. Measured with immunoSEQ multiplex PCR; TCRdb has only the in-frame clones, and not every one. The sample lists more than 85,000 clones; over 60% were seen once. The sequenced material came from PBMCs. The TCR comes from a man in his forties in good health and CMV-seropositive. The chain recombines TRBV6-4 with TRBJ2-1; 9 bases agree with TRBD1. CDR3 coding DNA: TGTGCCACCCCTTCAGCCGGCGGGACAGGGAAGTTCTTC. Translating it yields CATPSAGGTGKFF.